The 3 T cell receptor beta chains reported below all come from one sample, sequenced in a study of cytomegalovirus exposure and HLA in healthy donors. The repertoire was sequenced with immunoSEQ multiplex PCR; TCRdb's copy has only in-frame clones and lacks some. The repertoire holds 150,000 to 200,000 clones, with 86% as singletons. The material sequenced was PBMCs. These receptors all stem from a man aged 30 to 39 in good health and CMV-seropositive.

J is TRBJ1-1 and V is TRBV11-2; 10 positions agree with TRBD1. CDR3 length: 15 amino acids. The germline CDR1 and CDR2 sequences are SGHAT and FQNNGV. V lost 4 bases and J lost 5; bases outside the gene matches: 7. The CDR3 loop reads CASSWTRTGGTEAFF. The CDR3, as DNA: TGTGCCAGCAGCTGGACGCGGACAGGGGGAACTGAAGCTTTCTTT.

The J gene is TRBJ2-2, the V gene TRBV9; maybe TRBD1 (5 bases). Trimming left V 4 bases short and J 0 bases short, with 7 bases between. The germline V gene encodes CDR1 SGDLS and CDR2 YYNGEE. This CDR3 has 14 amino acids. DNA of the CDR3: TGTGCCAGCAGCAGACAGACGAACACCGGGGAGCTGTTTTTT. This gives the protein CASSRQTNTGELFF.

The chain combines TRBV5-4 with TRBJ2-6; 8 nucleotides match TRBD1. The germline V gene encodes CDR1 SGHNT and CDR2 YYREEE (reference sequence). With 3 bases clipped from V and 3 bases from J, the junction kept 5 bases outside the gene matches. The CDR3 sequence is 16 residues long. CDR3 sequence: CASSWSTGVGANVLTF. CDR3 bases: TGTGCCAGCAGCTGGTCGACAGGGGTTGGGGCCAACGTCCTGACTTTC.